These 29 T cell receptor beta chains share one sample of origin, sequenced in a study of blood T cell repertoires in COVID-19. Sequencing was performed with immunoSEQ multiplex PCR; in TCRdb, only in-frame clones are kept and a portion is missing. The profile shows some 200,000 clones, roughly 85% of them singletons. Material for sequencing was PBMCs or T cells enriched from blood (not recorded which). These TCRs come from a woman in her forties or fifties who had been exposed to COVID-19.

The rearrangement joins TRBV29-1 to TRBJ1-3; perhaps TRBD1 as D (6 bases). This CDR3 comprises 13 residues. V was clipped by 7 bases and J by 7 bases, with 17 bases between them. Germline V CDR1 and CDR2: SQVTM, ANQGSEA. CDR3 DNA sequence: TGCAGCGCTGAGGGGGAGGCTTGGAACACCATATATTTT. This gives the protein CSAEGEAWNTIYF.

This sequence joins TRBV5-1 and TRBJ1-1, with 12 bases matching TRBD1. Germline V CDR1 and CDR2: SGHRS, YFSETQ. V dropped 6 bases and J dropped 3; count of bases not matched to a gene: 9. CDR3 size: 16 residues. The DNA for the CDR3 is TGCGCCAGCAAAGGGACAGGGGGCGCGAGGGACACTGAAGCTTTCTTT. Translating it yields CASKGTGGARDTEAFF.

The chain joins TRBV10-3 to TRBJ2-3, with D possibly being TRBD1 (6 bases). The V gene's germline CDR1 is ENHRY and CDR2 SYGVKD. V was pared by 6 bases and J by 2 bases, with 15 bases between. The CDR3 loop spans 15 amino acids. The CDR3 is CAIRANREYTDTQYF. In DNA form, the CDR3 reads TGTGCCATCAGAGCCAACAGGGAGTACACAGATACGCAGTATTTT.

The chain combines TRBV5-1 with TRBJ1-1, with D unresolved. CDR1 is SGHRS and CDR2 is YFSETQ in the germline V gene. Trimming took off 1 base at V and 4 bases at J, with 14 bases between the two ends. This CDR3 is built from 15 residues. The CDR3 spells CASSLSGMESTEAFF. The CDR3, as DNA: TGCGCCAGCAGCTTGTCCGGGATGGAGAGCACTGAAGCTTTCTTT.

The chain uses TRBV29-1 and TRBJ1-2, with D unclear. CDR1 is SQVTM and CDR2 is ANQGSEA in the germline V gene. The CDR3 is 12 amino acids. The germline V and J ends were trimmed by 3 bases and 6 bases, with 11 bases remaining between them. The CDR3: CSVDAGSDGYTF. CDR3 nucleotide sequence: TGCAGCGTTGACGCGGGGAGCGATGGCTACACCTTC.

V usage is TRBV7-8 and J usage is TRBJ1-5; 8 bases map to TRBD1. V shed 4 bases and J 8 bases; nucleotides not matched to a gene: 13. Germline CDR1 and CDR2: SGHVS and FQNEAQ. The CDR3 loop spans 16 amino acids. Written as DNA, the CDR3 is TGTGCCAGCAGCTCCAAATACAGGGGGGAAACAAAGCCCCAGCATTTT. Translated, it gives CASSSKYRGETKPQHF.

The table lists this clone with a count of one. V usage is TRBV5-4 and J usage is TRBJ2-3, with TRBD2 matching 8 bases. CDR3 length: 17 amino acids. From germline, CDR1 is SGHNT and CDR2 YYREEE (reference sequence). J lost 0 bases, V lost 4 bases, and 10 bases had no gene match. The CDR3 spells CASSAATGLGSTDTQYF. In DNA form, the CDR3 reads TGTGCCAGCAGCGCAGCCACGGGACTAGGAAGCACAGATACGCAGTATTTT.

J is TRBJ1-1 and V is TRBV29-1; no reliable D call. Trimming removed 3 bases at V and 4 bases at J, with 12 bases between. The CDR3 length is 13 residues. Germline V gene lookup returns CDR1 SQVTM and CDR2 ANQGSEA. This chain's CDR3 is CSVEARESTEAFF. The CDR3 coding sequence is TGCAGCGTTGAGGCACGGGAAAGCACTGAAGCTTTCTTT.

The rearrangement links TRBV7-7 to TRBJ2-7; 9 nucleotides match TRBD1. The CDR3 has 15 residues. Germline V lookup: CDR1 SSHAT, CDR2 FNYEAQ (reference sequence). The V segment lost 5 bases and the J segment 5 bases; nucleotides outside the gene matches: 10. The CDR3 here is CASSIRDREVNEQYF. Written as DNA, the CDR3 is TGTGCCAGCAGCATACGGGACAGGGAGGTAAACGAGCAGTACTTC. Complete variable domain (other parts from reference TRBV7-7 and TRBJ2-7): GAGVSQSPRYKVTKRGQDVTLRCDPISSHATLYWYQQALGQGPEFLTYFNYEAQPDKSGLPSDRFSAERPEGSISTLTIQRTEQRDSAMYRCASSIRDREVNEQYFGPGTRLTVT.

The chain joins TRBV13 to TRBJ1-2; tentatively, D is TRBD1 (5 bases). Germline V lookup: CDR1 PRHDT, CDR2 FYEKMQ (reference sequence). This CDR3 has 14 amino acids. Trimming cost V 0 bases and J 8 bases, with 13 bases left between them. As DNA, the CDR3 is TGTGCCAGCAGCTTAGGTCCGCCCGGGGGAGGCTACACCTTC. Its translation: CASSLGPPGGGYTF.

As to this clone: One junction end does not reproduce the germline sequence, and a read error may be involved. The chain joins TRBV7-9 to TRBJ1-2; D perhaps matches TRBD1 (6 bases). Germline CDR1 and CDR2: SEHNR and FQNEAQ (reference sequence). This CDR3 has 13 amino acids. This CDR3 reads CASSLTTGSAGDF. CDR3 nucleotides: TGTGCCAGCAGCTTAACGACAGGATCTGCTGGGGACTTC.

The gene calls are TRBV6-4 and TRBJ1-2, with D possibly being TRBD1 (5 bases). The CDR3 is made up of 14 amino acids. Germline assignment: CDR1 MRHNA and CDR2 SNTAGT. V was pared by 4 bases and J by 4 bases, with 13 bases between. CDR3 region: CASSAQGRSYGYTF. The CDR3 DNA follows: TGTGCCAGCAGTGCCCAGGGCCGGTCCTATGGCTACACCTTC.

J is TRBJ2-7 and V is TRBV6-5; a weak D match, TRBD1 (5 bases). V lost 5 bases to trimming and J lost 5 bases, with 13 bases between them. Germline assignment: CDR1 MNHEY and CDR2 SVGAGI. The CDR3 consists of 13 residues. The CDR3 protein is CASSPAGLDEQYF. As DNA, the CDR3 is TGTGCCAGCAGTCCTGCAGGGCTCGACGAGCAGTACTTC.

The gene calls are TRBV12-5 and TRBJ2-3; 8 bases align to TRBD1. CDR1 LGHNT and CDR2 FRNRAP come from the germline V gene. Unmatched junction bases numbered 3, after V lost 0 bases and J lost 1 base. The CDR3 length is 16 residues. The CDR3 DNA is TGTGCTAGTGGTTTGGTACCCAGGGGGCGCACAGATACGCAGTATTTT. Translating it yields CASGLVPRGRTDTQYF.

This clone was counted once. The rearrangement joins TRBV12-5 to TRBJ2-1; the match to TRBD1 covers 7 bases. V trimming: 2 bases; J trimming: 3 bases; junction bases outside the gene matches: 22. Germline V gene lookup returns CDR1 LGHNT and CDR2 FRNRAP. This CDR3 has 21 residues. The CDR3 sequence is CASGLSLHGTAGQSYYNEQFF. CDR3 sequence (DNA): TGTGCTAGTGGTTTGTCACTACACGGGACAGCCGGGCAGTCGTACTACAATGAGCAGTTCTTC.

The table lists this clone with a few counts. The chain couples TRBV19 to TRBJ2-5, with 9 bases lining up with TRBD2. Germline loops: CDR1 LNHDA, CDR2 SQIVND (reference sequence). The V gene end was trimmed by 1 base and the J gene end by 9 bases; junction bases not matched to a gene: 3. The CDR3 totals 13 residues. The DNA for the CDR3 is TGTGCCAGTAGTATAGCGGCGGGGGGGCCCCAGTACTTC. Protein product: CASSIAAGGPQYF.

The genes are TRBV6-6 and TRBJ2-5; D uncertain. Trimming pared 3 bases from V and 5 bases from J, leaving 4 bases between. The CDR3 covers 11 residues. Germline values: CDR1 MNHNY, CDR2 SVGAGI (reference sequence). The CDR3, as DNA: TGTGCCAGCAGTTATGGCGAGACCCAGTACTTC. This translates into CASSYGETQYF.

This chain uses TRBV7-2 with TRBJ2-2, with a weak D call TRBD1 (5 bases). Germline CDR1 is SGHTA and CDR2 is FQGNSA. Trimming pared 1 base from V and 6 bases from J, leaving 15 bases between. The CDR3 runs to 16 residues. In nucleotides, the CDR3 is TGTGCCAGCAGCTTAGAGGCGGCAGGGCTGGCCGGGGAGCTGTTTTTT. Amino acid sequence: CASSLEAAGLAGELFF.

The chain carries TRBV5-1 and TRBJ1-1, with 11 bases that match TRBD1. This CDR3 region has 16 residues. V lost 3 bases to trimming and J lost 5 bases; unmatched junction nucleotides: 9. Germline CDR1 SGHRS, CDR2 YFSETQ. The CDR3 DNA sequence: TGCGCCAGCAGCTCATACTCCGGGACAGGGGGGACTGAAGCTTTCTTT. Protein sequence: CASSSYSGTGGTEAFF.

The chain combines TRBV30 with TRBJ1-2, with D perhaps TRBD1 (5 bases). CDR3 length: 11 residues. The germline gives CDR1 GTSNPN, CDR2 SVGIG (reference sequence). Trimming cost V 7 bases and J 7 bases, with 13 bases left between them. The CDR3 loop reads CASWTSLGYTF. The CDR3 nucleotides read TGTGCCTCCTGGACATCCCTTGGCTACACCTTC.

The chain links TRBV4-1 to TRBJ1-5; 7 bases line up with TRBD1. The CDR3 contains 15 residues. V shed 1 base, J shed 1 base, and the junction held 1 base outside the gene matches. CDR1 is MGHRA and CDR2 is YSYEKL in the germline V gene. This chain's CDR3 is CASSQAGGSNQPQHF. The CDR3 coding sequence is TGCGCCAGCAGCCAAGCAGGGGGGAGCAATCAGCCCCAGCATTTT.

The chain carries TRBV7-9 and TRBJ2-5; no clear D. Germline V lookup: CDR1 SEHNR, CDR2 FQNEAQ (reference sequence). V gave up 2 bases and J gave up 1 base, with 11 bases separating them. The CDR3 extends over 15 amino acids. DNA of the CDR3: TGTGCCAGCAGCTTAAATCCGGCGGCCCAAGAGACCCAGTACTTC. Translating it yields CASSLNPAAQETQYF.

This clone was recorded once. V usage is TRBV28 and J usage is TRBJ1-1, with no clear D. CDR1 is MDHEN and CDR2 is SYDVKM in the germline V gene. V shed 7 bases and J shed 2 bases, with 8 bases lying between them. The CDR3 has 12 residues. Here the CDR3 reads CASKELNTEAFF. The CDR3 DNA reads TGTGCCAGCAAGGAGCTCAACACTGAAGCTTTCTTT.

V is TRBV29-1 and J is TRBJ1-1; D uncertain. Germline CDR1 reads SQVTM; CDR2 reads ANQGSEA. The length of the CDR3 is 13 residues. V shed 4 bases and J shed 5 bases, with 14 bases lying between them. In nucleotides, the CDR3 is TGCAGCGTTGGAGGAGTGGGAGGAACTGAAGCTTTCTTT. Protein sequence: CSVGGVGGTEAFF. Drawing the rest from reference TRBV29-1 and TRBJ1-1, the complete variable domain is SAVISQKPSRDICQRGTSLTIQCQVDSQVTMMFWYRQQPGQSLTLIATANQGSEATYESGFVIDKFPISRPNLTFSTLTVSNMSPEDSSIYLCSVGGVGGTEAFFGQGTRLTVV.

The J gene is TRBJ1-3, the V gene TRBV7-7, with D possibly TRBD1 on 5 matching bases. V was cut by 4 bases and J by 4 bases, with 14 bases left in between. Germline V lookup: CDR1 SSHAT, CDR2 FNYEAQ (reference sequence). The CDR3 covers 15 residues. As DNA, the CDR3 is TGTGCCAGCAGCTCGGACCTGGGGCCAGGAAACACCATATATTTT. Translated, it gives CASSSDLGPGNTIYF.

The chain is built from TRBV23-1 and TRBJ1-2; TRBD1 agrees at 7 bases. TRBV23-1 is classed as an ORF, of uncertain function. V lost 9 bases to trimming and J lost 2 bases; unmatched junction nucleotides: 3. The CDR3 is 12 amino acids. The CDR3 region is CASATGNYGYTF. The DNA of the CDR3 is TGCGCCAGTGCGACAGGGAACTATGGCTACACCTTC.

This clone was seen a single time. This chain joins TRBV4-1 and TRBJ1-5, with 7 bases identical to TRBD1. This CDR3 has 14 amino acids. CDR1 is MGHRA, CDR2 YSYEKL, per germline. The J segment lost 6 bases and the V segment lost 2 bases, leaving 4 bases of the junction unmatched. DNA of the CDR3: TGCGCCAGCAGCCAACTACAGGGGAGTCAGCCCCAGCATTTT. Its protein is CASSQLQGSQPQHF.

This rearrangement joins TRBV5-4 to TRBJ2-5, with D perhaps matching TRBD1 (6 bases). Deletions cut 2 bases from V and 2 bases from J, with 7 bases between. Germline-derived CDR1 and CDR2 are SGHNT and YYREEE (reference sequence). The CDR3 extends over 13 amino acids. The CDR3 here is CASSLGGQETQYF. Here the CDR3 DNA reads TGTGCCAGCAGCTTAGGGGGTCAAGAGACCCAGTACTTC.

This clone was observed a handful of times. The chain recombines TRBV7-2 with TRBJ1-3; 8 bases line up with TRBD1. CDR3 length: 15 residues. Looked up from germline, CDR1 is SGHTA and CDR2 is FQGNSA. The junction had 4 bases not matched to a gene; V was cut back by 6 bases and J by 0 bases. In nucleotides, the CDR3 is TGTGCCAGCAGGGCAGGGGGCAGCTCTGGAAACACCATATATTTT. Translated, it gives CASRAGGSSGNTIYF.